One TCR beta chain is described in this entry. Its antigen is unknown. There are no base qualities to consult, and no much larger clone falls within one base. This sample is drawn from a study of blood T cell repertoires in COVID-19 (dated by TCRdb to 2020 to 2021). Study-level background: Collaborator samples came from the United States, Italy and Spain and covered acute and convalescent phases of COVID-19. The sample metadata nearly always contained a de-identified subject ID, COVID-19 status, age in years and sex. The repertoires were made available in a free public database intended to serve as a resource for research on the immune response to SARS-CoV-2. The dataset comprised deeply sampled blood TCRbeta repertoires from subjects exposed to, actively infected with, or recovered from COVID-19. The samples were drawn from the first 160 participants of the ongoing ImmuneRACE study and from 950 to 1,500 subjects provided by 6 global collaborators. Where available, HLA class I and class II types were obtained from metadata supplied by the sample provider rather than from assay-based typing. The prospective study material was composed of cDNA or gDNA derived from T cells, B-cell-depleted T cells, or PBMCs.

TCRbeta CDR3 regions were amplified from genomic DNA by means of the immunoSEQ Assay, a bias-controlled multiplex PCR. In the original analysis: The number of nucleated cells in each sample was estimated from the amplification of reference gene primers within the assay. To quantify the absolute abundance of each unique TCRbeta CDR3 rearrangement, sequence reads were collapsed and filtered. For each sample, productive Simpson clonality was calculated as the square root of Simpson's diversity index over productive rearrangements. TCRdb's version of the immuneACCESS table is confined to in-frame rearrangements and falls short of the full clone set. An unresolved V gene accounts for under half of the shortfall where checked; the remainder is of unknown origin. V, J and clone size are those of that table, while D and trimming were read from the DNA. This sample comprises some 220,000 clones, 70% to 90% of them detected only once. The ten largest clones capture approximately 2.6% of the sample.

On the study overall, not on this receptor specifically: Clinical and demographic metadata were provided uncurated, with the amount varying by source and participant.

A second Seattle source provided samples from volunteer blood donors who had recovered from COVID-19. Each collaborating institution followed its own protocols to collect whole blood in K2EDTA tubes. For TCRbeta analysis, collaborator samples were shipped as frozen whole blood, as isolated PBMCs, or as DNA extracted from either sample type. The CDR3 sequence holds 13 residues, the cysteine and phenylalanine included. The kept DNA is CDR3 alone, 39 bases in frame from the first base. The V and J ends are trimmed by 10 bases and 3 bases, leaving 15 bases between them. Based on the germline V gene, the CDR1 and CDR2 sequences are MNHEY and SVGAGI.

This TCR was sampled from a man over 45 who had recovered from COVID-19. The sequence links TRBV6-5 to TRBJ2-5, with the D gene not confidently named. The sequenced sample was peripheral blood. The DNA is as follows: TGTGCCACCAAAGTCACTGCAAAAGAGACCCAGTACTTC. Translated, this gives CATKVTAKETQYF.